The T cell receptor beta chain described here comes from a study of Graves' ophthalmopathy and Graves' hyperthyroidism (dated by TCRdb to about 2018). General notes on the study: Hyperthyroidism was considered stable if no progression to ophthalmopathy occurred within 18 months of follow-up. The study used signatures of the TCR beta repertoire to tell Graves' ophthalmopathy apart from Graves' hyperthyroidism and to predict which patients would progress to ophthalmopathy. In total, 135 blood samples were TCR-sequenced: 40 to 45 ophthalmopathy, over 70 hyperthyroidism and about 17 hyperthyroidism-to-ophthalmopathy patients. To explore V-J signatures distinguishing ophthalmopathy from hyperthyroidism, a discovery set of 100 patients (about 41 ophthalmopathy, around 55 stable hyperthyroidism) was enrolled. An independent validation cohort comprised some 19 hyperthyroidism patients and 15 to 17 patients who later progressed from hyperthyroidism to ophthalmopathy. In about six hyperthyroidism patients, the T-cell repertoires found in thyroid tissue were compared with those found in blood. Following sampling, methimazole starting at 30 mg daily was administered to hyperthyroidism patients, and high-dose intravenous methylprednisolone was administered to ophthalmopathy patients.

Hyperthyroidism patients were newly diagnosed, were aged 18 to 65 years, and had a disease duration under 2 months. Anyone with other autoimmune diseases, uncontrolled infections, pregnancy or lactation was excluded from the study. Clinical symptoms, serum thyroxine, TRAb, thyroid ultrasound and orbital computed tomography were used for diagnosis. Trizol reagent was used to extract the total RNA, and its quality was then checked on an Agilent 2100 Bioanalyzer. General findings and caveats noted by the study authors: In validation, the model predicted ophthalmopathy progression with about 71% sensitivity and approximately 72% specificity; some 13 predicted patients were CT-confirmed with GO in a median of 6.5 months. The 13-signature model separated ophthalmopathy from stable hyperthyroidism with roughly 89% sensitivity and approximately 81% specificity in cross-validation, and 80%/75% in the test set. Sample size was not statistically predetermined, and group allocation was not concealed from the investigators. Most expanded thyroid clonotypes with a frequency above 0.001 also appeared in blood, which suggests that blood repertoires may reflect the immune response in the thyroid.

For repertoire sequencing, the TCR beta CDR3 regions were amplified from RNA transcripts. HTBI primers and the Qiagen OneStep RT-PCR kit were used in a first-round RT-PCR, which was followed by a second-round multiplex PCR, size selection and purification. Sequencing of the libraries was carried out on an Illumina HiSeq2000 in paired-end mode with 100 bp reads. On the authors' methods: Reads were processed with SOAPnuke, discarding reads with adapters, uncalled bases, mean Phred below 15, or no exact constant-primer or identifier match. COPE v1.2.5 was used to merge high-quality paired reads. Clonotypes were defined as unique nucleotide sequences and were aligned to IMGT TRB V, D and J references using MiTCR v1.1. The analysis was limited to V-J combinations with a frequency above 0.0001, which together covered roughly 99% of repertoires. A TCR clonal expansion and chaos score per V-J combination was defined as the ratio of F50 clonal expansion to chaos observed in the TCRdist matrix. Welch's t-statistics and random forest were used to reduce the features to approximately 13 V-J combinations, which were then used as input to a naive Bayes classifier. The Morisita-Horn index was used to measure how similar the thyroid and blood repertoires were. The public reads were run again by TCRdb, first through fastp at Q25 and then through MiXCR, and only productive beta chains were kept. Under each unique CDR3 protein, matching rows form one entry showing the most common genes and DNA. The authors' filters were not applied to this entry. This sample is represented by about 1.1 million distinct CDR3 sequences; roughly two fifths of them were singletons. The ten largest clonotypes hold roughly 11% of the sample.

The CDR3 covers 10 residues, taking in both the cysteine and the phenylalanine. Just the 30-base CDR3 DNA is kept, in frame starting at base 1. CDR1 and CDR2 are read off the germline V gene as SQVTM and ANQGSEA. Trimming removed 6 bases from V and 4 bases from J, leaving 6 bases between the germline ends. A word on this clonotype: The antigen it binds to is not known. No quality values exist for individual bases; no much larger clone is one base distant.

The V and J segments used are TRBV29-1 and TRBJ1-2; the D gene is not confidently resolved. The receptor was derived from an adult man with Graves' hyperthyroidism. Sample: peripheral blood or thyroid tissue (not recorded which). Here the CDR3 is given as CSVGSYGYTF. The sequence in DNA is TGCAGCGTAGGTTCCTATGGCTACACCTTC.